Below are 18 T cell receptor beta chains sequenced from a single sample in a study of blood T cell repertoires in COVID-19. Here immunoSEQ multiplex PCR was the method, and the copy in TCRdb shows in-frame clones only, minus some. The sample comprises fewer than 100,000 clones, around nine tenths of which are singletons, and approximately 15% rests with the top ten. The material sequenced was peripheral blood. These TCRs come from a human donor in a cohort sampled during active COVID-19.

The rearrangement links TRBV28 to TRBJ2-6; D is unresolved. Trimming pared 2 bases from V and 0 bases from J, leaving 8 bases between. Germline values: CDR1 MDHEN, CDR2 SYDVKM. This CDR3 is 16 amino acids long. In DNA, the CDR3 is TGTGCCAGCAGTTTAACGTTCGGCTCTGGGGCCAACGTCCTGACTTTC. Amino acids: CASSLTFGSGANVLTF.

This chain uses TRBV7-2 with TRBJ2-2; 11 bases align to TRBD2. Germline trimming cut 6 bases from V and 8 bases from J; bases unmatched to any gene: 8. Germline CDR1 and CDR2: SGHTA and FQGNSA. CDR3 length: 15 residues. As DNA, the CDR3 is TGTGCCAGCAGTCGGACTAGCGGGCGGATGGGGGAGCTGTTTTTT. It yields the protein CASSRTSGRMGELFF.

The rearrangement uses TRBV6-5 and TRBJ2-7; D call uncertain. Trimming cost V 0 bases and J 2 bases, with 11 bases left between them. Germline V gene lookup returns CDR1 MNHEY and CDR2 SVGAGI. This CDR3 region has 15 residues. CDR3 in DNA: TGTGCCAGCAGTTACTCGATTGGAGCCCCCTACGAGCAGTACTTC. It encodes CASSYSIGAPYEQYF.

The J gene is TRBJ1-3, the V gene TRBV6-5; the D gene is possibly TRBD1 (6 bases). The V gene lost 2 bases and the J gene lost 0 bases, with 11 bases spanning the gap. Germline-derived CDR1 and CDR2 are MNHEY and SVGAGI. The CDR3 has 16 amino acids. CDR3: CASSYQSRGSGNTIYF. The CDR3 region has the DNA TGTGCCAGCAGTTACCAAAGCAGGGGCTCTGGAAACACCATATATTTT.

V is TRBV4-1 and J is TRBJ2-1; TRBD2 matches at 8 bases. The length of the CDR3 is 16 residues. In germline, CDR1 is MGHRA, CDR2 YSYEKL. V trimming: 5 bases; J trimming: 8 bases; junction bases outside the gene matches: 14. The CDR3 region has the DNA TGCGCCAGCAGCGAAGTCGGGAGGGCCGTGTTATATGAGCAGTTCTTC. Protein product: CASSEVGRAVLYEQFF.

The rearrangement links TRBV19 to TRBJ2-1; the match to TRBD2 covers 8 bases. The CDR3 spans 14 residues. Per germline, CDR1 LNHDA and CDR2 SQIVND (reference sequence). After removal of 9 bases from V and 0 bases from J, the junction contained 4 bases not matched to a gene. CDR3 sequence (DNA): TGTGCCAGCGGGAGCGGGAGCTCCTACAATGAGCAGTTCTTC. This translates into CASGSGSSYNEQFF.

The chain employs TRBV12-3 or TRBV12-4 and TRBJ1-5; D is uncertain. Trimming took 3 bases from V and 4 from J, leaving 7 bases between them. The CDR3 is 13 residues long. The CDR3 sequence is CASSFGGNQPQHF. The CDR3 DNA reads as TGTGCCAGCAGTTTTGGAGGGAATCAGCCCCAGCATTTT.

This sequence joins TRBV7-2 and TRBJ2-3, with 9 bases identical to TRBD2. Germline V lookup: CDR1 SGHTA, CDR2 FQGNSA. The CDR3 contains 15 residues. Trimming at V came to 5 bases and at J to 2 bases, leaving 5 bases not matched to a gene. The CDR3 region has the DNA TGTGCCAGCAGCAAGGGACTAGCCTACACAGATACGCAGTATTTT. It encodes CASSKGLAYTDTQYF. The entire variable domain, with the rest obtained from reference TRBV7-2 and TRBJ2-3, is as follows: GAGVSQSPSNKVTEKGKDVELRCDPISGHTALYWYRQSLGQGLEFLIYFQGNSAPDKSGLPSDRFSAERTGGSVSTLTIQRTQQEDSAVYLCASSKGLAYTDTQYFGPGTRLTVL.

This clone is a singleton in its sample. V usage is TRBV12-3 or TRBV12-4 and J usage is TRBJ1-1, with 7 bases lining up with TRBD1. V was clipped by 4 bases and J by 8 bases; unmatched bases: 4. The CDR3 consists of 12 residues. The CDR3 nucleotides read TGTGCCAGCAGTTACCCACAGGGGGAAGCTTTCTTT. Translated: CASSYPQGEAFF.

The J gene is TRBJ2-1, the V gene TRBV2; possible D gene TRBD1, 5 bases. Germline V CDR1 and CDR2: SNHLY, FYNNEI. Trimming took 7 bases from V and 4 from J, leaving 14 bases between them. The CDR3 length is 14 residues. The CDR3 spells CASILGHTYNEQFF. The CDR3 DNA follows: TGTGCCAGCATTCTCGGACACACATACAATGAGCAGTTCTTC.

This clone was seen only once. The gene calls are TRBV3-1 (or the pseudogene TRBV3-2) and TRBJ1-1, with a possible D match to TRBD1 (5 bases). This CDR3 comprises 15 residues. CDR1 is LGHDT, CDR2 YNNKEL, per germline (reference sequence). Deletions cut 3 bases from V and 0 bases from J, with 11 bases between. The CDR3 DNA reads as TGTGCCAGCAGCCAGAGGGGAGGTATGAACACTGAAGCTTTCTTT. It yields the protein CASSQRGGMNTEAFF.

V usage is TRBV5-1 and J usage is TRBJ1-4; the D is unclear. Per germline, CDR1 SGHRS and CDR2 YFSETQ. The CDR3 is 14 residues long. Deletions cut 3 bases from V and 6 bases from J, with 12 bases between. The CDR3 region is CASSYSGSYEKLFF. CDR3 DNA: TGCGCCAGCAGCTATTCCGGGAGCTATGAAAAACTGTTTTTT.

The CDR3 loop is CASSYTRTAPYGYTF. CDR3 DNA: TGTGCCAGCAGTTACACCAGGACAGCCCCCTATGGCTACACCTTC. This sequence joins TRBV6-5 and TRBJ1-2; D might be TRBD1 (6 bases). Per germline, CDR1 MNHEY and CDR2 SVGAGI. The CDR3 runs to 15 residues. Between the trimmed V and J ends, which lost 2 bases and 4 bases, there was a span of 14 bases.

The rearrangement links TRBV30 to TRBJ2-1; D gene uncertain. The V gene's germline CDR1 is GTSNPN and CDR2 SVGIG (reference sequence). V dropped 0 bases and J dropped 7 bases, with 4 bases sitting between them. This CDR3 spans 11 amino acids. Here the CDR3 DNA reads TGTGCCTGGAGTGTCCGGAATGAGCAGTTCTTC. This translates into CAWSVRNEQFF. Supplemented by reference TRBV30 and TRBJ2-1, the full variable domain reads SQTIHQWPATLVQPVGSPLSLECTVEGTSNPNLYWYRQAAGRGLQLLFYSVGIGQISSEVPQNLSASRPQDRQFILSSKKLLLSDSGFYLCAWSVRNEQFFGPGTRLTVL.

There are a few counts of this clone. This chain links TRBV7-8 with TRBJ2-7, with 8 bases aligning to TRBD1. V trimming: 4 bases; J trimming: 1 base; junction bases outside the gene matches: 12. This CDR3 is 17 amino acids long. The germline V gene has CDR1 SGHVS and CDR2 FQNEAQ. The CDR3 nucleotides are TGTGCCAGCAGCTACCCTTCGACAGGGGCGAGATCCTACGAGCAGTACTTC. This gives the protein CASSYPSTGARSYEQYF.

The chain employs TRBV30 and TRBJ1-3; tentatively, D is TRBD1 (6 bases). Germline assignment: CDR1 GTSNPN and CDR2 SVGIG (reference sequence). The ends were cut back, 3 bases at V and 4 bases at J, with 19 bases in the middle. This CDR3 is 16 amino acids long. The CDR3 sequence: CAWSVSGGARGNTIYF. CDR3 coding DNA: TGTGCCTGGAGCGTGAGCGGGGGGGCGCGGGGAAACACCATATATTTT.

V usage is TRBV15 and J usage is TRBJ1-1, with a tentative D call TRBD1 (5 bases). V dropped 1 base and J dropped 2 bases, with 8 bases sitting between them. The germline CDR1 and CDR2 sequences are LNHNV and YYDKDF (reference sequence). The CDR3 has 14 residues. The CDR3 is CATSRGQGNTEAFF. CDR3 DNA sequence: TGTGCCACCAGCAGAGGTCAGGGAAACACTGAAGCTTTCTTT.

The chain links TRBV21-1 to TRBJ1-5. TRBV21-1 is labeled a pseudogene. The length of the CDR3 is 12 residues. CDR3 coding DNA: TGTGCCAGGGTAAGGGGGAGGGAGCCCCAGCATTTT. Translated, it gives CARVRGREPQHF.